The following is a T cell receptor (beta chain) sequence with its context. The antigen is not known. The data are from a study of cytomegalovirus exposure and HLA in healthy donors. Study-level results: Later on, an analysis showed TCR association rates differing by HLA locus, with DRB1 the most and HLA-C the fewest.

The PCR contained 60 Vbeta and 13 Jbeta primers. Using immunoSEQ multiplex PCR, the repertoire was profiled, and TCRdb retains in-frame clones only, with some absent. The sample consists of fewer than 150,000 clones, about 80% of them appearing once. V dropped 1 base and J dropped 3 bases, with 4 bases sitting between them. Germline lookup yields CDR1 MGHRA and CDR2 YSYEKL. The CDR3 has 13 residues. V is TRBV4-1 and J is TRBJ1-5; D gene uncertain. The sequence came from a male donor in good health and CMV-seronegative. The specimen sequenced was PBMCs. Here the CDR3 DNA reads TGCGCCAGCAGCCAAGTGGCCAATCAGCCCCAGCATTTT. It specifies CASSQVANQPQHF.